Each of the 32 T cell receptor beta chains below was sequenced from the same sample in a study of blood T cell repertoires in COVID-19. The table came from immunoSEQ multiplex PCR; TCRdb's copy has only in-frame clones and leaves some out. Of some 300,000 clones in the sample, roughly 86% were seen once. What was sequenced was PBMCs or T cells enriched from blood (not recorded which). The receptor set was obtained from a woman aged 30 to 39 who had recovered from COVID-19.

This sequence joins TRBV19 and TRBJ2-1; TRBD2 aligns across 11 bases. Per the germline V gene, CDR1 is LNHDA and CDR2 is SQIVND (reference sequence). V dropped 3 bases and J dropped 6; count of bases not matched to a gene: 4. The CDR3 contains 15 residues. CDR3 coding DNA: TGTGCCAGTAGTATGACTAGCGGGGAGCTCAATGAGCAGTTCTTC. Encoded protein: CASSMTSGELNEQFF.

The V and J genes are TRBV2 and TRBJ2-2, with D perhaps matching TRBD1 (6 bases). The CDR3 totals 15 residues. Germline CDR1 SNHLY, CDR2 FYNNEI. V was trimmed by 3 bases and J by 1 base, leaving 9 bases between them. CDR3 nucleotides: TGTGCCAGCAGTGACCGGACAGAGAACACCGGGGAGCTGTTTTTT. This codes for CASSDRTENTGELFF. Filled out from reference TRBV2 and TRBJ2-2, the complete variable domain reads EPEVTQTPSHQVTQMGQEVILRCVPISNHLYFYWYRQILGQKVEFLVSFYNNEISEKSEIFDDQFSVERPDGSNFTLKIRSTKLEDSAMYFCASSDRTENTGELFFGEGSRLTVL.

CDR3 residues: CAITNSGTGGSGTGELFF. CDR3 nucleotides: TGTGCCATCACTAATTCCGGGACAGGGGGCTCGGGCACCGGGGAGCTGTTTTTT. V is TRBV10-3 and J is TRBJ2-2; 12 nucleotides match TRBD1. J gave up 4 bases and V 7 bases, and 13 bases lay outside the gene matches. Germline assignment: CDR1 ENHRY and CDR2 SYGVKD. The CDR3 spans 18 residues.

This chain joins TRBV30 and TRBJ1-2; TRBD1 might be the D (5 bases). There are 14 residues in the CDR3. Trimming took 5 bases from V and 4 from J, leaving 17 bases between them. CDR1 is GTSNPN, CDR2 SVGIG, per germline (reference sequence). CDR3 in DNA: TGTGCCTGGGAGGAAATAGACAGTCCCTATGGCTACACCTTC. Its translation is CAWEEIDSPYGYTF.

A single count supports this clone. This chain links TRBV19 with TRBJ1-1; D not certain. Deletions cut 3 bases from V and 10 bases from J, with 18 bases between. There are 14 residues in the CDR3. Germline lookup yields CDR1 LNHDA and CDR2 SQIVND (reference sequence). The CDR3 DNA follows: TGTGCCAGTAGTATCATCCCGGCGGGGTCAGGAGCTTTCTTT. Its protein is CASSIIPAGSGAFF.

V usage is TRBV7-9 and J usage is TRBJ1-2; D gene unclear. This CDR3 region has 13 residues. Germline assignment: CDR1 SEHNR and CDR2 FQNEAQ (reference sequence). V was cut by 5 bases and J by 5 bases, with 12 bases left in between. This CDR3 reads CASSPARVYGYTF. The CDR3 bases are TGTGCCAGCAGCCCCGCCCGGGTGTATGGCTACACCTTC. The whole variable domain, filled in from reference TRBV7-9 and TRBJ1-2, reads DTGVSQNPRHKITKRGQNVTFRCDPISEHNRLYWYRQTLGQGPEFLTYFQNEAQLEKSRLLSDRFSAERPKGSFSTLEIQRTEQGDSAMYLCASSPARVYGYTFGSGTRLTVV.

The chain employs TRBV5-1 and TRBJ2-3; 8 bases agree with TRBD2. The germline gives CDR1 SGHRS, CDR2 YFSETQ. Germline trimming cut 3 bases from V and 4 bases from J; bases unmatched to any gene: 4. CDR3 length: 14 residues. The CDR3 bases are TGCGCCAGCAGCTCGGGGGGGAGTGCAGATACGCAGTATTTT. It yields the protein CASSSGGSADTQYF.

Points on this clone: Other DNA sequences of this sample code for an identical CDR3. The rearrangement joins TRBV7-9 to TRBJ2-7, with D possibly TRBD1 on 6 matching bases. CDR3 length: 13 residues. The V and J ends lost 5 bases and 2 bases respectively, with 10 bases between them. CDR1 and CDR2 from the germline V gene are SEHNR and FQNEAQ (reference sequence). The chain's CDR3 is CASSPRTAYEQYF. The CDR3 bases are TGTGCCAGCAGCCCCAGGACAGCCTACGAGCAGTACTTC.

The genes are TRBV27 and TRBJ1-4; D may be TRBD1 (5 bases). Trimming stripped 3 bases from V and 5 bases from J, with 16 bases between. The CDR3 is 16 amino acids. The germline CDR1 and CDR2 sequences are MNHEY and SMNVEV (reference sequence). The CDR3 protein is CASSFYPGMENEKLFF. The CDR3 DNA is TGTGCCAGCAGTTTCTATCCAGGGATGGAGAATGAAAAACTGTTTTTT.

This chain uses TRBV29-1 with TRBJ2-5; 7 bases are shared with TRBD1. CDR1 and CDR2 (germline): SQVTM, ANQGSEA. The V segment lost 6 bases and the J segment 2 bases; nucleotides outside the gene matches: 9. The CDR3 is 14 amino acids. The CDR3 nucleotides read TGCAGCGTGGCACAGGGGTCCACACAAGAGACCCAGTACTTC. Amino acids: CSVAQGSTQETQYF.

The genes are TRBV27 and TRBJ1-5, with D possibly matching TRBD1 (5 bases). V was cut by 3 bases and J by 9 bases, with 12 bases left in between. Germline assignment: CDR1 MNHEY and CDR2 SMNVEV (reference sequence). The CDR3 length is 13 residues. The CDR3 region has the DNA TGTGCCAGCAGTTTGGGTCGGGGGGGGCCCCAGCATTTT. Translated: CASSLGRGGPQHF.

This clone has just a few counts. The J gene is TRBJ1-5, the V gene TRBV6-6; D is possibly TRBD1 (5 bases). V was cut by 4 bases and J by 4 bases, with 14 bases left in between. The CDR3 is 15 amino acids. Germline CDR1 is MNHNY and CDR2 is SVGAGI (reference sequence). This CDR3 is CASSSGEQVNQPQHF. CDR3 sequence (DNA): TGTGCCAGCAGTTCTGGGGAACAGGTGAATCAGCCCCAGCATTTT.

The V gene is TRBV25-1, the J gene TRBJ2-1; D is perhaps TRBD1 (5 bases). This CDR3 is 13 amino acids long. The germline V and J ends were trimmed by 4 bases and 13 bases, with 17 bases remaining between them. Germline values: CDR1 MGHDK, CDR2 SYGVNS. Here the CDR3 reads CASSVGSGSLQFF. In nucleotides, the CDR3 is TGTGCCAGCAGTGTGGGTTCAGGGTCGCTTCAGTTCTTC.

This clone was detected only once. The V call is TRBV10-2, the J call TRBJ2-3; a weak D match, TRBD1 (6 bases). CDR3 length equals 19 residues. Trimming removed 0 bases from V and 0 bases from J, with 19 bases in between. Germline values: CDR1 WSHSY, CDR2 SAAADI. The CDR3 sequence: CASSESRAGLGASTDTQYF. The CDR3 nucleotides are TGCGCCAGCAGTGAGTCGAGGGCGGGTCTGGGGGCTAGCACAGATACGCAGTATTTT.

The V call is TRBV3-1 (or the pseudogene TRBV3-2), the J call TRBJ1-1; 7 positions match TRBD1. Germline values: CDR1 LGHDT, CDR2 YNNKEL (reference sequence). There are 20 residues in the CDR3. The J segment lost 0 bases and the V segment lost 4 bases, leaving 20 bases of the junction unmatched. CDR3 sequence (DNA): TGTGCCAGCAGCCTAAACCCCGTTGATGAGGGGGCGGGAATGAACACTGAAGCTTTCTTT. It encodes CASSLNPVDEGAGMNTEAFF.

The chain links TRBV28 to TRBJ2-3; no reliable D call. CDR3 size: 15 residues. Germline-derived CDR1 and CDR2 are MDHEN and SYDVKM. V lost 2 bases and J 2 bases, leaving 11 bases between the germline ends. This CDR3 reads CASSLGGAITDTQYF. In nucleotides, the CDR3 is TGTGCCAGCAGTTTAGGCGGAGCAATCACAGATACGCAGTATTTT.

This chain connects TRBV18 to TRBJ1-1, with D uncertain. Germline assignment: CDR1 KGHSH and CDR2 LQKENI. The CDR3 is 16 residues long. V was pared by 4 bases and J by 2 bases, with 17 bases between. The CDR3 DNA follows: TGTGCCAGCTCACTCCTCGCAGGTGAGTTAAACACTGAAGCTTTCTTT. Amino acids: CASSLLAGELNTEAFF.

In its sample, this clone was seen once. This chain joins TRBV28 and TRBJ2-5; TRBD2 aligns across 9 bases. V lost 6 bases to trimming and J lost 3 bases; unmatched junction nucleotides: 14. CDR3 length: 17 residues. CDR1 is MDHEN and CDR2 is SYDVKM in the germline V gene. The CDR3 region has the DNA TGTGCCAGCAGACCCCTACCCAATTTAGCGGGAGAAGAGACCCAGTACTTC. It encodes CASRPLPNLAGEETQYF.

The gene calls are TRBV7-9 and TRBJ2-7; 9 bases are shared with TRBD1. CDR1 and CDR2 from the germline V gene are SEHNR and FQNEAQ (reference sequence). V lost 4 bases to trimming and J lost 3 bases; unmatched junction nucleotides: 13. CDR3 length equals 17 residues. CDR3 amino acids: CASSSPLGQGGGYEQYF. CDR3 sequence (DNA): TGTGCCAGCAGCTCCCCACTGGGACAGGGTGGGGGCTACGAGCAGTACTTC.

The rearrangement links TRBV6-2 or TRBV6-3 to TRBJ2-3, with a weak D call TRBD2 (7 bases). Germline V gene data show CDR1 as MNHEY and CDR2 as SVGEGT. The CDR3 covers 15 residues. Trimming stripped 0 bases from V and 8 bases from J, with 15 bases between. The CDR3: CASSYSPGGRGTQYF. The CDR3 DNA is TGTGCCAGCAGTTACTCGCCGGGGGGCCGGGGTACGCAGTATTTT.

This sequence joins TRBV2 and TRBJ1-4; D is possibly TRBD1 (6 bases). The CDR3 is made up of 14 amino acids. CDR1 is SNHLY and CDR2 is FYNNEI in the germline V gene. Trimming removed 6 bases at V and 7 bases at J, with 15 bases between. DNA of the CDR3: TGTGCCAGCAGCGCGGGGGGCTGGCGTGAAAAACTGTTTTTT. Amino acid sequence: CASSAGGWREKLFF.

This rearrangement joins TRBV28 to TRBJ1-2, with TRBD1 matching over 12 bases. V lost 5 bases to trimming and J lost 5 bases; unmatched junction nucleotides: 9. The CDR3 runs to 16 residues. The germline V gene encodes CDR1 MDHEN and CDR2 SYDVKM. This CDR3 reads CASSGSGDRGQYGYTF. In nucleotides, the CDR3 is TGTGCCAGCAGTGGAAGTGGGGACAGGGGGCAATATGGCTACACCTTC.

The J gene is TRBJ2-1, the V gene TRBV4-3; tentatively, D is TRBD1 (5 bases). This CDR3 is built from 16 residues. V lost 2 bases and J 9 bases, leaving 20 bases between the germline ends. Germline assignment: CDR1 LGHNA and CDR2 YSLEER. The CDR3 spells CASSQLGAVFYGEQFF. CDR3 sequence (DNA): TGCGCCAGCAGCCAACTTGGGGCCGTGTTCTACGGTGAGCAGTTCTTC.

The genes are TRBV15 and TRBJ2-7; D possibly corresponds to TRBD1 (6 bases). With 5 bases removed from V and 4 bases from J, the gap between germline ends came to 30 bases. This CDR3 is built from 19 residues. CDR1 and CDR2 from the germline V gene are LNHNV and YYDKDF (reference sequence). The chain's CDR3 is CATSGRDAGVRYSWYEQYF. In DNA, the CDR3 is TGTGCCACCAGCGGGCGAGACGCAGGGGTTCGATACTCTTGGTACGAGCAGTACTTC.

In its sample, this clone was seen once. The chain couples TRBV7-3 to TRBJ1-1; D remains unclear. This CDR3 comprises 12 residues. CDR1 and CDR2 from the germline V gene are SGHTA and FQGTGA. The V end was cut by 2 bases, the J end by 8 bases, with 9 bases between. The CDR3 DNA sequence: TGTGCCAGCAGCTTATTGGGAGGGGAAGCTTTCTTT. It encodes CASSLLGGEAFF.

The CDR3 nucleotides are TGTGCCAGCAGCTCTATTCAAAACAGGGGGTTCGAAGCTTTCTTT. Encoded protein: CASSSIQNRGFEAFF. The rearrangement links TRBV28 to TRBJ1-1; 8 nucleotides agree with TRBD1. Germline values: CDR1 MDHEN, CDR2 SYDVKM. This CDR3 spans 15 amino acids. The V gene end was trimmed by 6 bases and the J gene end by 8 bases; junction bases not matched to a gene: 14.

This sequence joins TRBV7-2 and TRBJ1-2; possibly TRBD1 for D (5 bases). This CDR3 is 13 amino acids long. Trimming left V 0 bases short and J 6 bases short, with 8 bases between. Germline-derived CDR1 and CDR2 are SGHTA and FQGNSA. For the CDR3, the DNA is TGTGCCAGCAGCTTAGCCAGGGAGGATGGCTACACCTTC. This translates into CASSLAREDGYTF.

The genes are TRBV28 and TRBJ2-7; D is possibly TRBD2 (6 bases). The V end lost 7 bases, the J end lost 4 bases, and 29 bases lay between the germline ends. Germline V lookup: CDR1 MDHEN, CDR2 SYDVKM. CDR3 size: 18 residues. The CDR3 loop is CASTPKGLHLRNGYEQYF. Written as DNA, the CDR3 is TGTGCCAGCACTCCAAAGGGACTCCACCTGAGAAATGGATACGAGCAGTACTTC.

This rearrangement joins TRBV19 to TRBJ1-2, with D possibly TRBD1 on 6 matching bases. The germline V gene encodes CDR1 LNHDA and CDR2 SQIVND (reference sequence). There are 14 residues in the CDR3. V lost 7 bases, J lost 6 bases, and 18 bases lay in between. CDR3 bases: TGTGCCAGTACCCCAGGGGCAGGGGTGGATGGCTACACCTTC. Its protein product is CASTPGAGVDGYTF.

V gene TRBV7-2 combines with J gene TRBJ2-7, with TRBD2 identical over 13 bases. V shed 1 base, J shed 6 bases, and the junction held 9 bases outside the gene matches. CDR3 length: 17 residues. CDR1 and CDR2 (germline): SGHTA, FQGNSA. CDR3 DNA sequence: TGTGCCAGCAGCTTAGAAACTAGCGGGAGGGTAGTCGCCGAGCAGTACTTC. As protein: CASSLETSGRVVAEQYF.

The chain combines TRBV5-1 with TRBJ2-7; 13 bases agree with TRBD2. This CDR3 comprises 17 residues. V dropped 2 bases and J dropped 2; count of bases not matched to a gene: 7. Germline CDR1 SGHRS, CDR2 YFSETQ. The CDR3 region is CASSFKGTSGETYEQYF. The CDR3 DNA follows: TGCGCCAGCAGCTTCAAAGGGACTAGCGGGGAGACCTACGAGCAGTACTTC. Supplemented by reference TRBV5-1 and TRBJ2-7, the full variable domain reads KAGVTQTPRYLIKTRGQQVTLSCSPISGHRSVSWYQQTPGQGLQFLFEYFSETQRNKGNFPGRFSGRQFSNSRSEMNVSTLELGDSALYLCASSFKGTSGETYEQYFGPGTRLTVT.

On this clone: The identical CDR3 is also encoded by other nucleotide sequences in the sample. The rearrangement joins TRBV28 to TRBJ1-3; tentatively, D is TRBD1 (5 bases). The germline gives CDR1 MDHEN, CDR2 SYDVKM. The CDR3 length is 14 residues. V lost 6 bases to trimming and J lost 0 bases, with 9 bases between them. This CDR3 is CASSPGGSGNTIYF. The CDR3 region has the DNA TGTGCCAGCAGCCCGGGGGGCTCTGGAAACACCATATATTTT. The complete variable domain, with remaining parts taken from reference TRBV28 and TRBJ1-3, reads DVKVTQSSRYLVKRTGEKVFLECVQDMDHENMFWYRQDPGLGLRLIYFSYDVKMKEKGDIPEGYSVSREKKERFSLILESASTNQTSMYLCASSPGGSGNTIYFGEGSWLTVV.